This is a list of T cell receptor beta chains from one sample in a study of T cell changes during pregnancy in multiple sclerosis. Clones were read by immunoSEQ multiplex PCR, and TCRdb kept only the in-frame ones, dropping some. The table lists 90,000 or so clones, more than 90% of them singletons. Here the sequenced sample was peripheral blood, taken in the first trimester of pregnancy. These receptors all come from a female donor with multiple sclerosis, enrolled in a pregnancy study. The CDR3 runs from the conserved cysteine through the conserved F or W. Each record gives: CDR3 protein, CDR3 DNA, D gene, J gene, V gene, CDR3 length, clone size. The D gene is left open where the match is weak. Clone size is not always given. Where it is, it says once, few, many or a class for expanded clones.

CDR3aa: CAWSRTDSYNEQFF; CDR3nt: TGTGCCTGGAGCCGGACAGACTCCTACAATGAGCAGTTCTTC; d_gene: NA; j_gene: TRBJ2-1; v_gene: TRBV30; len: 14; abundance: few
CDR3aa: CASSLFGDFVAEAFF; CDR3nt: TGTGCCAGCAGTTTATTTGGGGACTTCGTCGCTGAAGCTTTCTTT; d_gene: NA; j_gene: TRBJ1-1; v_gene: TRBV27; len: 15; abundance: NA
CDR3aa: CASSESRQGPREQYF; CDR3nt: TGTGCCAGCAGTGAAAGTAGGCAGGGGCCTCGCGAGCAGTACTTC; d_gene: NA; j_gene: TRBJ2-7; v_gene: TRBV2; len: 15; abundance: NA
CDR3aa: CASSLAGQPGYEQYF; CDR3nt: TGTGCCAGCAGCTTAGCGGGACAACCCGGCTACGAGCAGTACTTC; d_gene: NA; j_gene: TRBJ2-7; v_gene: TRBV7-2; len: 15; abundance: NA
CDR3aa: CASSLMGRQRSGANVLTF; CDR3nt: TGCGCCAGCAGCTTAATGGGGCGCCAACGCTCTGGGGCCAACGTCCTGACTTTC; d_gene: NA; j_gene: TRBJ2-6; v_gene: TRBV5-1; len: 18; abundance: NA
CDR3aa: CASSVLTGSEAFF; CDR3nt: TGTGCCAGCAGTGTCTTAACAGGGTCCGAAGCTTTCTTT; d_gene: NA; j_gene: TRBJ1-1; v_gene: TRBV25-1; len: 13; abundance: NA
CDR3aa: CASRGRLNTEAFF; CDR3nt: TGCGCCAGCAGAGGGAGGTTGAACACTGAAGCTTTCTTT; d_gene: NA; j_gene: TRBJ1-1; v_gene: TRBV5-1; len: 13; abundance: NA
CDR3aa: CASSDVAGQNQPQHF; CDR3nt: TGTGCCAGCAGTGACGTGGCAGGGCAAAATCAGCCCCAGCATTTT; d_gene: NA; j_gene: TRBJ1-5; v_gene: TRBV2; len: 15; abundance: NA
CDR3aa: CASSLSGGYNQPQHF; CDR3nt: TGTGCCAGCAGTTTGTCAGGGGGCTACAATCAGCCCCAGCATTTT; d_gene: TRBD1; j_gene: TRBJ1-5; v_gene: TRBV28; len: 15; abundance: NA
CDR3aa: CAWRTGQMNTEAFF; CDR3nt: TGTGCCTGGAGGACGGGACAGATGAACACTGAAGCTTTCTTT; d_gene: TRBD1; j_gene: TRBJ1-1; v_gene: TRBV30; len: 14; abundance: NA
CDR3aa: CASSYGSEAFF; CDR3nt: TGTGCCAGCAGTTACGGCAGTGAAGCTTTCTTT; d_gene: NA; j_gene: TRBJ1-1; v_gene: TRBV6-5; len: 11; abundance: NA
CDR3aa: CASSPRTGIGGRSYEQYF; CDR3nt: TGTGCCAGCAGCCCGAGGACAGGGATCGGAGGTCGGTCCTACGAGCAGTACTTC; d_gene: TRBD1; j_gene: TRBJ2-7; v_gene: TRBV5-6; len: 18; abundance: NA
CDR3aa: CASSLGGEAYEQYF; CDR3nt: TGTGCCAGCAGTTTAGGGGGGGAAGCCTACGAGCAGTACTTC; d_gene: TRBD2; j_gene: TRBJ2-7; v_gene: TRBV27; len: 14; abundance: NA
CDR3aa: CASQPGLAGGVTDTQYF; CDR3nt: TGTGCCAGCCAACCGGGACTAGCGGGAGGTGTCACAGATACGCAGTATTTT; d_gene: TRBD2; j_gene: TRBJ2-3; v_gene: TRBV19; len: 17; abundance: NA
CDR3aa: CASSLVGGYGYTF; CDR3nt: TGTGCCAGCAGTTTAGTCGGGGGCTATGGCTACACCTTC; d_gene: NA; j_gene: TRBJ1-2; v_gene: TRBV27; len: 13; abundance: once
CDR3aa: CASSQSTGYRDEKLFF; CDR3nt: TGTGCCAGCAGCCAATCCACAGGGTATAGAGATGAAAAACTGTTTTTT; d_gene: NA; j_gene: TRBJ1-4; v_gene: TRBV14; len: 16; abundance: NA
CDR3aa: CASSVDRGGPGELFF; CDR3nt: TGTGCCAGCAGTGTCGACAGGGGTGGGCCCGGGGAGCTGTTTTTT; d_gene: TRBD1; j_gene: TRBJ2-2; v_gene: TRBV6-1; len: 15; abundance: NA
CDR3aa: CASSSPGGNTEAFF; CDR3nt: TGTGCCAGCAGCTCCCCCGGTGGGAACACTGAAGCTTTCTTT; d_gene: NA; j_gene: TRBJ1-1; v_gene: TRBV9; len: 14; abundance: few
CDR3aa: CASSLLFGPSGSYEQYF; CDR3nt: TGTGCCAGCAGTTTATTATTCGGGCCTAGCGGTTCCTACGAGCAGTACTTC; d_gene: TRBD2; j_gene: TRBJ2-7; v_gene: TRBV28; len: 17; abundance: NA
CDR3aa: CASRREARTSTDTQYF; CDR3nt: TGTGCCAGCAGGAGAGAGGCTAGAACCAGCACAGATACGCAGTATTTT; d_gene: NA; j_gene: TRBJ2-3; v_gene: TRBV6-4; len: 16; abundance: NA
CDR3aa: CASSSTSGRALYNEQFF; CDR3nt: TGTGCCAGCAGCTCGACTAGCGGGAGGGCCCTCTACAATGAGCAGTTCTTC; d_gene: TRBD2; j_gene: TRBJ2-1; v_gene: TRBV11-2; len: 17; abundance: NA
CDR3aa: CASSVGDMRDTQYF; CDR3nt: TGTGCCAGCAGCGTAGGGGACATGAGGGATACGCAGTATTTT; d_gene: NA; j_gene: TRBJ2-3; v_gene: TRBV9; len: 14; abundance: NA
CDR3aa: CASSPYRADTQYF; CDR3nt: TGTGCCAGCAGTCCATATAGAGCCGATACGCAGTATTTT; d_gene: NA; j_gene: TRBJ2-3; v_gene: TRBV27; len: 13; abundance: NA
CDR3aa: CASGDRGHPEAFF; CDR3nt: TGCGCCAGCGGTGACAGGGGGCATCCTGAAGCTTTCTTT; d_gene: TRBD1; j_gene: TRBJ1-1; v_gene: TRBV5-1; len: 13; abundance: once
CDR3aa: CATSRLAGGLTGELFF; CDR3nt: TGTGCCACCAGCAGATTAGCGGGAGGGCTCACCGGGGAGCTGTTTTTT; d_gene: TRBD2; j_gene: TRBJ2-2; v_gene: TRBV15; len: 16; abundance: NA
CDR3aa: CASSLGDSGRYNEQFF; CDR3nt: TGTGCCAGCAGCTTGGGGGATAGCGGGAGGTACAATGAGCAGTTCTTC; d_gene: TRBD2; j_gene: TRBJ2-1; v_gene: TRBV5-4; len: 16; abundance: NA
CDR3aa: CASSLSLAENEQYF; CDR3nt: TGTGCCAGCAGTTTAAGCCTAGCGGAGAACGAGCAGTACTTC; d_gene: TRBD2; j_gene: TRBJ2-7; v_gene: TRBV28; len: 14; abundance: NA
CDR3aa: CASSLGTGRPYNEQFF; CDR3nt: TGTGCCAGCAGTCTGGGGACAGGTCGCCCCTACAATGAGCAATTCTTC; d_gene: TRBD1; j_gene: TRBJ2-1; v_gene: TRBV25-1; len: 16; abundance: NA
CDR3aa: CASRGEWYGYTF; CDR3nt: TGTGCCAGCAGAGGGGAATGGTACGGCTACACCTTC; d_gene: NA; j_gene: TRBJ1-2; v_gene: TRBV6-6; len: 12; abundance: NA
CDR3aa: CASPLREGHEQYF; CDR3nt: TGTGCCAGTCCGTTGCGGGAGGGCCACGAGCAGTACTTC; d_gene: NA; j_gene: TRBJ2-7; v_gene: TRBV21-1; len: 13; abundance: NA
CDR3aa: CASSILAARGENIQYF; CDR3nt: TGTGCCAGTAGTATCCTGGCGGCAAGGGGTGAAAACATTCAGTACTTC; d_gene: NA; j_gene: TRBJ2-4; v_gene: TRBV19; len: 16; abundance: NA
CDR3aa: CASSPGQGADEQFF; CDR3nt: TGTGCCAGCAGTCCGGGACAGGGGGCCGATGAGCAGTTCTTC; d_gene: TRBD1; j_gene: TRBJ2-1; v_gene: TRBV27; len: 14; abundance: NA
CDR3aa: CASSSGRGAYEQYF; CDR3nt: TGTGCCAGCAGCTCGGGGAGGGGGGCCTACGAGCAGTACTTC; d_gene: NA; j_gene: TRBJ2-7; v_gene: TRBV5-4; len: 14; abundance: few
CDR3aa: CASSQVDRWNEQFF; CDR3nt: TGCGCCAGCAGCCAAGTGGACAGATGGAATGAGCAGTTCTTC; d_gene: NA; j_gene: TRBJ2-1; v_gene: TRBV4-3; len: 14; abundance: once
CDR3aa: CASSQDPRGRTDTQYF; CDR3nt: TGCGCCAGCAGCCAAGACCCGCGGGGACGGACAGATACGCAGTATTTT; d_gene: NA; j_gene: TRBJ2-3; v_gene: TRBV4-1; len: 16; abundance: NA
CDR3aa: CASTRQAMNTEAFF; CDR3nt: TGTGCCAGCACCCGACAGGCTATGAACACTGAAGCTTTCTTT; d_gene: NA; j_gene: TRBJ1-1; v_gene: TRBV2; len: 14; abundance: NA
CDR3aa: CASSLSRTGSYYNEQFF; CDR3nt: TGTGCCAGCAGTTTATCGAGGACAGGTTCCTATTACAATGAGCAGTTCTTC; d_gene: TRBD1; j_gene: TRBJ2-1; v_gene: TRBV27; len: 17; abundance: NA
CDR3aa: CASSSTGLAGASYEQYF; CDR3nt: TGTGCCAGCAGCTCGACCGGACTAGCGGGAGCCTCCTACGAGCAGTACTTC; d_gene: TRBD2; j_gene: TRBJ2-7; v_gene: TRBV7-9; len: 17; abundance: NA
CDR3aa: CASSLESRRSYEQYF; CDR3nt: TGTGCCAGCAGCTTGGAATCCAGGCGATCCTACGAGCAGTACTTC; d_gene: NA; j_gene: TRBJ2-7; v_gene: TRBV5-4; len: 15; abundance: NA
CDR3aa: CATRGQGGVYEKLFF; CDR3nt: TGTGCCACCCGGGGCCAAGGAGGGGTTTATGAAAAACTGTTTTTT; d_gene: NA; j_gene: TRBJ1-4; v_gene: TRBV28; len: 15; abundance: once
CDR3aa: CAWSRGSNTEAFF; CDR3nt: TGTGCCTGGTCGCGGGGGTCGAACACTGAAGCTTTCTTT; d_gene: NA; j_gene: TRBJ1-1; v_gene: TRBV30; len: 13; abundance: few
CDR3aa: CASSGGLAGANEQYF; CDR3nt: TGTGCCAGCAGTGGGGGACTAGCGGGAGCTAACGAGCAGTACTTC; d_gene: TRBD2; j_gene: TRBJ2-7; v_gene: TRBV25-1; len: 15; abundance: NA
CDR3aa: CASSPGLSYGYTF; CDR3nt: TGTGCCAGCAGTCCGGGACTGAGCTATGGCTACACCTTC; d_gene: NA; j_gene: TRBJ1-2; v_gene: TRBV2; len: 13; abundance: NA
CDR3aa: CASSWDRGPQHF; CDR3nt: TGTGCCAGCAGCTGGGACAGGGGGCCGCAGCATTTT; d_gene: TRBD1; j_gene: TRBJ1-5; v_gene: TRBV5-8; len: 12; abundance: NA
CDR3aa: CASSGGTVNQPQHF; CDR3nt: TGTGCCAGTAGTGGAGGGACCGTCAATCAGCCCCAGCATTTT; d_gene: NA; j_gene: TRBJ1-5; v_gene: TRBV19; len: 14; abundance: NA
CDR3aa: CASSPQSGFVEQYF; CDR3nt: TGTGCCAGCTCACCACAGTCCGGGTTCGTTGAGCAGTACTTC; d_gene: NA; j_gene: TRBJ2-7; v_gene: TRBV18; len: 14; abundance: NA
CDR3aa: CASSLITSGYNEQFF; CDR3nt: TGTGCCAGCAGCTTAATAACTAGCGGTTACAATGAGCAGTTCTTC; d_gene: TRBD2; j_gene: TRBJ2-1; v_gene: TRBV7-3; len: 15; abundance: NA
CDR3aa: CASSLDGGGGFNEQFF; CDR3nt: TGTGCCAGCAGCTTAGATGGGGGAGGGGGTTTCAATGAGCAGTTCTTC; d_gene: NA; j_gene: TRBJ2-1; v_gene: TRBV11-2; len: 16; abundance: once
CDR3aa: CASSSDSRGWGTNTEAFF; CDR3nt: TGTGCCAGCAGTTCAGATTCCAGGGGTTGGGGTACAAACACTGAAGCTTTCTTT; d_gene: NA; j_gene: TRBJ1-1; v_gene: TRBV27; len: 18; abundance: NA
CDR3aa: CASSLGGTAGANVLTF; CDR3nt: TGTGCCAGCAGCTTAGGGGGCACGGCTGGGGCCAACGTCCTGACTTTC; d_gene: NA; j_gene: TRBJ2-6; v_gene: TRBV7-2; len: 16; abundance: NA
CDR3aa: CSDGTPGTF; CDR3nt: TGCAGCGATGGGACACCTGGAACTTTT; d_gene: NA; j_gene: TRBJ1-1; v_gene: TRBV29-1; len: 9; abundance: NA